This T cell receptor (beta chain) was recovered during a study of blood T cell repertoires in COVID-19. Overall study context: Samples representing acute and convalescent COVID-19 were sourced from the United States, Italy and Spain.

Authors' data handling: Amplification of reference gene primers was used by the study to estimate nucleated cell counts. Sequenced by immunoSEQ multiplex PCR; TCRdb stores in-frame clones only, minus some. V and J calls and clone size come straight from that table; D and trimming were deduced from the DNA. Of over 200,000 clones listed, approximately 88% are singletons. The V end was cut by 4 bases, the J end by 3 bases, with 13 bases between. Germline CDR1 reads SGDLS; CDR2 reads YYNGEE. There are 14 residues in the CDR3. Only one count was recorded for this clone. Sequencing used peripheral blood. The receptor comes from a young woman with acute or convalescent COVID-19. The chain employs TRBV9 and TRBJ1-1; D remains ambiguous. The CDR3 coding sequence is TGTGCCAGCAGCCCCCCGGGGAGGGACACTGAAGCTTTCTTT. It is translated as CASSPPGRDTEAFF.